These 9 T cell receptor beta chains originate from one sample sequenced in a study of OX40 agonist ivuxolimab in advanced cancers. Measured with immunoSEQ multiplex PCR; TCRdb has only the in-frame clones, and not every one. The data hold about 80,000 clones, with 87% observed a single time. Sequenced here: CD4+ or CD8+ T cells sorted from blood, sampled in a trial of the OX40 agonist ivuxolimab. All receptors come from an adult with an advanced solid tumor such as melanoma, head and neck, liver or kidney cancer.

The chain uses TRBV7-3 and TRBJ2-3, with 10 bases identical to TRBD1. Germline values: CDR1 SGHTA, CDR2 FQGTGA. Unmatched junction bases numbered 2, after V lost 1 base and J lost 10 bases. There are 13 residues in the CDR3. CDR3: CASSLRDRGAQYF. CDR3 bases: TGTGCCAGCAGCTTAAGGGACAGGGGTGCGCAGTATTTT.

The V call is TRBV6-5, the J call TRBJ1-5; D gene unclear. CDR1 MNHEY and CDR2 SVGAGI come from the germline V gene. The V end lost 7 bases, the J end lost 2 bases, and 12 bases lay between the germline ends. The CDR3 has 14 residues. The CDR3 region is CASTRRQGNQPQHF. The CDR3 nucleotides are TGTGCCAGCACTCGTCGACAAGGCAATCAGCCCCAGCATTTT.

In the case of this clone: Other nucleotide sequences from this sample produce the same CDR3. This chain uses TRBV18 with TRBJ2-6, with D possibly called TRBD1 or TRBD2 (5 bases each). With 8 bases removed from V and 1 base from J, the gap between germline ends came to 18 bases. CDR1 is KGHSH and CDR2 is LQKENI in the germline V gene. This CDR3 spans 17 amino acids. CDR3 protein: CASPLGTGISGANVLTF. The CDR3, as DNA: TGTGCCAGCCCACTGGGGACCGGAATATCTGGGGCCAACGTCCTGACTTTC.

This chain links TRBV15 with TRBJ1-6; D unresolved. CDR3 length: 13 residues. V lost 0 bases to trimming and J lost 8 bases, with 5 bases between them. The V gene's germline CDR1 is LNHNV and CDR2 YYDKDF (reference sequence). CDR3 bases: TGTGCCACCAGCAGAGAGCCAGATTCACCCCTCCACTTT. Protein product: CATSREPDSPLHF.

The V call is TRBV2, the J call TRBJ1-3; D remains ambiguous. The CDR3 contains 12 residues. V lost 6 bases, J lost 9 bases, and 12 bases lay in between. Germline assignment: CDR1 SNHLY and CDR2 FYNNEI. The CDR3 loop is CASRVGEVTIYF. In DNA, the CDR3 is TGTGCCAGCAGGGTGGGTGAGGTCACCATATATTTT.

CDR3 protein: CASSQVSTVTGYTF. The CDR3 coding sequence is TGCGCCAGCAGCCAAGTCTCGACGGTGACGGGCTACACCTTC. The chain carries TRBV4-1 and TRBJ1-2; no reliable D call. CDR3 size: 14 residues. Germline-derived CDR1 and CDR2 are MGHRA and YSYEKL. The V gene lost 1 base and the J gene lost 8 bases, with 14 bases spanning the gap.

V and J are TRBV18 and TRBJ2-1; D is perhaps TRBD1 (5 bases). Germline-derived CDR1 and CDR2 are KGHSH and LQKENI. V was clipped by 2 bases and J by 0 bases, with 17 bases between them. The CDR3 totals 18 residues. The CDR3 loop is CASSPALKGLSSYNEQFF. CDR3 coding DNA: TGTGCCAGCTCACCAGCGTTAAAGGGGCTATCCTCCTACAATGAGCAGTTCTTC.

This sequence joins TRBV2 and TRBJ2-5; TRBD1 aligns across 8 bases. The germline CDR1 and CDR2 sequences are SNHLY and FYNNEI. Germline trimming cut 6 bases from V and 5 bases from J; bases unmatched to any gene: 8. The CDR3 runs to 14 residues. The CDR3 bases are TGTGCCAGCAGCGGCGCAGGGGGCCGGGAGACCCAGTACTTC. Its translation: CASSGAGGRETQYF.

The rearrangement links TRBV27 to TRBJ2-5; D gene uncertain. V was cut by 3 bases and J by 2 bases, with 13 bases left in between. The germline V gene encodes CDR1 MNHEY and CDR2 SMNVEV (reference sequence). The CDR3 covers 15 residues. Written as DNA, the CDR3 is TGTGCCAGCAGTTTTCACCAGCGAGGTCAAGAGACCCAGTACTTC. This encodes CASSFHQRGQETQYF.